The 8 T cell receptor beta chains below were found in one sample sequenced in a study of control samples from healthy donors and cancer patients. Here immunoSEQ multiplex PCR was the method, and the copy in TCRdb shows in-frame clones only, minus some. The table lists some 76,000 clones, approximately 89% of them singletons, with roughly a fifth in the top ten. The sequenced material came from PBMCs. The receptors originated from a man aged 55 to 70 with lung cancer.

The rearrangement uses TRBV3-1 (or the pseudogene TRBV3-2) and TRBJ2-1; possibly TRBD2 for D (5 bases). This CDR3 region has 15 residues. Trimming left V 3 bases short and J 6 bases short, with 15 bases between. Germline assignment: CDR1 LGHDT and CDR2 YNNKEL (reference sequence). The CDR3 protein is CASSHGELDFNEQFF. CDR3 DNA: TGTGCCAGCAGCCACGGCGAACTAGATTTCAATGAGCAGTTCTTC.

The chain employs TRBV6-5 and TRBJ1-1; D is possibly TRBD1 (5 bases). Germline CDR1 reads MNHEY; CDR2 reads SVGAGI. Trimming pared 6 bases from V and 0 bases from J, leaving 11 bases between. This CDR3 has 14 amino acids. The CDR3 DNA sequence: TGTGCCAGCAGACTAGACAGACTGAACACTGAAGCTTTCTTT. Translating it yields CASRLDRLNTEAFF.

The gene calls are TRBV7-2 and TRBJ1-4; 7 bases line up with TRBD1. The V and J ends lost 5 bases and 3 bases, in that order; junction bases with no gene match: 6. The CDR3 has 15 amino acids. Germline V gene sequence: CDR1 SGHTA, CDR2 FQGNSA. The CDR3 DNA follows: TGTGCCAGCAGCGATGACAGGGACCCTAATGAAAAACTGTTTTTT. Protein product: CASSDDRDPNEKLFF.

The chain combines TRBV2 with TRBJ2-5; a weak D match, TRBD1 (6 bases). Germline CDR1 is SNHLY and CDR2 is FYNNEI. Trimming shortened V by 5 bases and J by 3 bases, and 10 bases separated the two germline ends. The CDR3 contains 13 residues. In nucleotides, the CDR3 is TGTGCCAGCAGTCGTGGGGGCGAAGAGACCCAGTACTTC. This encodes CASSRGGEETQYF.

The chain links TRBV19 to TRBJ2-5; D possibly corresponds to TRBD2 (6 bases). CDR1 is LNHDA and CDR2 is SQIVND in the germline V gene (reference sequence). The CDR3 totals 13 residues. V gave up 8 bases and J gave up 7 bases, with 17 bases separating them. In DNA form, the CDR3 reads TGTGCCAGTCAAAGGGCGGGGATCGGGACCCAGTACTTC. Protein sequence: CASQRAGIGTQYF.

V and J are TRBV12-3 or TRBV12-4 and TRBJ2-2, with D unclear. This CDR3 region has 12 residues. V gave up 3 bases and J gave up 4 bases, with 3 bases separating them. The CDR3 here is CASSFGTGELFF. As DNA, the CDR3 is TGTGCCAGCAGTTTCGGCACCGGGGAGCTGTTTTTT.

The CDR3 DNA reads TGCAGCGTTGAGCCGTCCGCTGGGCAGCCCCAGCATTTT. Translation: CSVEPSAGQPQHF. The V and J genes are TRBV29-1 and TRBJ1-5; D unclear. The germline V gene has CDR1 SQVTM and CDR2 ANQGSEA. The V end was cut by 3 bases, the J end by 7 bases, with 13 bases between. The CDR3 is 13 residues long.

The chain uses TRBV10-3 and TRBJ1-1; 10 nucleotides align to TRBD1. Germline V gene data show CDR1 as ENHRY and CDR2 as SYGVKD. There are 14 residues in the CDR3. V lost 6 bases to trimming and J lost 3 bases; unmatched junction nucleotides: 4. The CDR3 nucleotides read TGTGCCATCAGCGACAGGGGGCAGGACACTGAAGCTTTCTTT. Protein product: CAISDRGQDTEAFF.